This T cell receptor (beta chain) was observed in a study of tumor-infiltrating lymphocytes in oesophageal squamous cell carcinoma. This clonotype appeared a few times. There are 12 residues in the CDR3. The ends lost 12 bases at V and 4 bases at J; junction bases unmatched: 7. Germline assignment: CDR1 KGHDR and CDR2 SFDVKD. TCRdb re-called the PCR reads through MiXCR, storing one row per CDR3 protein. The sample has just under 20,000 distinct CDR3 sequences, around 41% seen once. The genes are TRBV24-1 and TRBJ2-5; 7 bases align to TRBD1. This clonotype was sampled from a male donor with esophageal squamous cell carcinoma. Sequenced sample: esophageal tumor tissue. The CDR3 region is CASRGLGETQYF. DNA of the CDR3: TGTGCCTCAAGGGGGCTGGGAGAGACCCAGTACTTC.